This TCR beta chain is from a study of shared clonotypes between healthy human individuals. Findings of the study overall: The small donor group covered limited genetic and exposure diversity. Depth was large, yet rarefaction showed that sorted-subset sequencing was incomplete.

This CDR3 spans 15 amino acids. V trimming: 3 bases; J trimming: 6 bases; junction bases outside the gene matches: 9. Germline V lookup: CDR1 LNHDA, CDR2 SQIVND (reference sequence). In the original workflow: ImmunoSEQ sequences covered only the junction and lacked quality scores; filtering therefore differed. Sequencing used immunoSEQ multiplex PCR; TCRdb keeps in-frame clones, though not all of them. From that table come the V and J calls and clone size; the DNA was used to work out D and trimming. The sample lists millions of clones, 85% to 95% occurring once. With respect to this clone: The antigen remains undetermined.

The genes are TRBV19 and TRBJ2-7, with TRBD1 matching 9 bases. This clonotype was obtained from a man younger than 35 in good health. Source material: naive CD4+ T cells sorted from blood. Sample subset: CD45RA+ positively selected. CDR3 amino acids: CASSIGLGQGIEQYF. Written as DNA, the CDR3 is TGTGCCAGTAGTATTGGCCTGGGACAGGGAATCGAGCAGTACTTC.